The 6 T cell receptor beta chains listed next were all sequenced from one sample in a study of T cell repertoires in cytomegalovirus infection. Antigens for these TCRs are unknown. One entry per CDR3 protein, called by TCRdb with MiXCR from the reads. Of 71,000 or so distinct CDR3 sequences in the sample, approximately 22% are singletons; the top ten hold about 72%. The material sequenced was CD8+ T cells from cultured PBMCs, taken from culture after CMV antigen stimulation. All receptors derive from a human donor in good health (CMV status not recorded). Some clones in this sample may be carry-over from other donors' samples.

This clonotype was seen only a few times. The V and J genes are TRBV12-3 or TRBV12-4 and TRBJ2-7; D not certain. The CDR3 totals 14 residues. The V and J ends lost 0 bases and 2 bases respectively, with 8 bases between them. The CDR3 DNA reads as TGTGCCAGCAGTTTAGCGGGGTATGCCTACGAGCAGTACTTC. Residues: CASSLAGYAYEQYF.

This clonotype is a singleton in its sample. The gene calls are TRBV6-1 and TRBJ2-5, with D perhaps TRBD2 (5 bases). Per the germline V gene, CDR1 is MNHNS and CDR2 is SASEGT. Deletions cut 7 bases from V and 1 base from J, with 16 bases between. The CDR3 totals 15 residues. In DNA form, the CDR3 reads TGTGCCAGCATCCTCTCCCCCGGGGTCCAAGAGACCCAGTACTTC. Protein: CASILSPGVQETQYF.

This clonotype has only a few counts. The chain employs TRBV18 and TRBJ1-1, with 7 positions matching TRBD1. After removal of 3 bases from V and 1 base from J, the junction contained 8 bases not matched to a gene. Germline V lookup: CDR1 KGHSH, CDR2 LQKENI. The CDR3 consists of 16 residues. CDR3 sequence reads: CASSPSTGTENTEAFF. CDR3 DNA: TGTGCCAGCTCACCCTCGACCGGGACAGAGAACACTGAAGCTTTCTTT. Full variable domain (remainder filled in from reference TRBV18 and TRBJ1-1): NAGVMQNPRHLVRRRGQEARLRCSPMKGHSHVYWYRQLPEEGLKFMVYLQKENIIDESGMPKERFSAEFPKEGPSILRIQQVVRGDSAAYFCASSPSTGTENTEAFFGQGTRLTVV.

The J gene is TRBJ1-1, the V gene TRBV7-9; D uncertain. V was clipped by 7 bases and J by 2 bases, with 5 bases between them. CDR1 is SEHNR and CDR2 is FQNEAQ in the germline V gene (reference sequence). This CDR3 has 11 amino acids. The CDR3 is CASTRNTEAFF. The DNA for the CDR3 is TGTGCCAGCACCAGAAACACTGAAGCTTTCTTT.

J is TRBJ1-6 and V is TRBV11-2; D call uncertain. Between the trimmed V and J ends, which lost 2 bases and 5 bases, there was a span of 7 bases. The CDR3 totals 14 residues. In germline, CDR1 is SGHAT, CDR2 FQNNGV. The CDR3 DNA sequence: TGTGCCAGCAGCTTATTCCTGGATAATTCACCCCTCCACTTT. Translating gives CASSLFLDNSPLHF.

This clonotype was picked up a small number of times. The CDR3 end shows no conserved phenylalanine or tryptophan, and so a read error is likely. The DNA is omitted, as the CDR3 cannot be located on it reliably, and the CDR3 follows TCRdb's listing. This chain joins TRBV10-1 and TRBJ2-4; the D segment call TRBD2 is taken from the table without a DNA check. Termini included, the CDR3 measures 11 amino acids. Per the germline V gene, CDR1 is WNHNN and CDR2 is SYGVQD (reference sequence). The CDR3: CASSNRGGPEG.